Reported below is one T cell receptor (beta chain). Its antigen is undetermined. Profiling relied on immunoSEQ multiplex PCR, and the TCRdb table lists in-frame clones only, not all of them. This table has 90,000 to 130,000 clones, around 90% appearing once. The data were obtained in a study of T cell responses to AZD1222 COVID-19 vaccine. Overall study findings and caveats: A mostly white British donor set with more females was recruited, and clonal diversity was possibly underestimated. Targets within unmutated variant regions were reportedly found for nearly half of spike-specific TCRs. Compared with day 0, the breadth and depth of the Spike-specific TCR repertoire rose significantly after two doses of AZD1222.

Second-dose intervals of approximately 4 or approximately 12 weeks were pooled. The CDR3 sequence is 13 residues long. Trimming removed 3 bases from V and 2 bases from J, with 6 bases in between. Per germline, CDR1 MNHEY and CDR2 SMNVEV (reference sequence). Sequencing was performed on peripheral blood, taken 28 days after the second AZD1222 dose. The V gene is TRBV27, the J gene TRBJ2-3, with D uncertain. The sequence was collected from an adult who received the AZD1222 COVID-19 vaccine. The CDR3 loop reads CASSFGITDTQYF. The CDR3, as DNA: TGTGCCAGCAGTTTCGGAATCACAGATACGCAGTATTTT.